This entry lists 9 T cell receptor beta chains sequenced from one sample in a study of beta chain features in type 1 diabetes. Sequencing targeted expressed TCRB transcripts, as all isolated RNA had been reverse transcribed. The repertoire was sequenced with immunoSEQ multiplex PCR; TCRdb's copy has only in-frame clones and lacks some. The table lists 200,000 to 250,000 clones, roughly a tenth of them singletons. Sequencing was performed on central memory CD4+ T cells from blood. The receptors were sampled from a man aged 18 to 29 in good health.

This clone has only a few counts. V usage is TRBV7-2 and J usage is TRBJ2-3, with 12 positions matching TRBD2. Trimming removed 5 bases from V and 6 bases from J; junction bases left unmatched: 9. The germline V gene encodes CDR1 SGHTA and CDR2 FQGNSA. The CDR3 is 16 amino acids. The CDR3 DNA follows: TGTGCCAGCAGCCTCCGACTAGCGGGAGCCATGGATACGCAGTATTTT. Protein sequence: CASSLRLAGAMDTQYF.

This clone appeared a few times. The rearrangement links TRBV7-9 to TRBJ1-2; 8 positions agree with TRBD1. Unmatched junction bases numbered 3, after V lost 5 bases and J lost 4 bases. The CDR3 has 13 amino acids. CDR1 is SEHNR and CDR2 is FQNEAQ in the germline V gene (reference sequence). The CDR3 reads CASSRTGGYGYTF. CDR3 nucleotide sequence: TGTGCCAGCAGCCGTACAGGGGGCTATGGCTACACCTTC.

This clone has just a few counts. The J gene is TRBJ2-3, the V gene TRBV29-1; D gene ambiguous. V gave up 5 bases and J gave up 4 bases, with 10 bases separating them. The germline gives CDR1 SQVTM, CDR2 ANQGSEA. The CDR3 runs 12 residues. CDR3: CSVFTGADTQYF. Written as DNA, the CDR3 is TGCAGCGTTTTTACCGGCGCAGATACGCAGTATTTT.

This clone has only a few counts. This CDR3 is CASSRGWSQETQYF. DNA for the CDR3: TGTGCCAGCAGCCGTGGTTGGAGTCAAGAGACCCAGTACTTC. The rearrangement links TRBV5-6 to TRBJ2-5; D is undetermined. This CDR3 spans 14 amino acids. With 4 bases removed from V and 2 bases from J, the gap between germline ends came to 12 bases. Germline V lookup: CDR1 SGHDT, CDR2 YYEEEE. Based on the CDR3 plus reference TRBV5-6 and TRBJ2-5, the full variable domain is DAGVTQSPTHLIKTRGQQVTLRCSPKSGHDTVSWYQQALGQGPQFIFQYYEEEERQRGNFPDRFSGHQFPNYSSELNVNALLLGDSALYLCASSRGWSQETQYFGPGTRLLVL.

This CDR3 reads CASSSSREQGDTQYF. The CDR3 DNA sequence: TGTGCCAGCAGCTCCTCCCGGGAGCAGGGAGATACGCAGTATTTT. The rearrangement links TRBV7-2 to TRBJ2-3; tentatively, D is TRBD2 (6 bases). CDR1 and CDR2 (germline): SGHTA, FQGNSA. The CDR3 totals 15 residues. Between the trimmed V and J ends, which lost 4 bases and 5 bases, there was a span of 16 bases.

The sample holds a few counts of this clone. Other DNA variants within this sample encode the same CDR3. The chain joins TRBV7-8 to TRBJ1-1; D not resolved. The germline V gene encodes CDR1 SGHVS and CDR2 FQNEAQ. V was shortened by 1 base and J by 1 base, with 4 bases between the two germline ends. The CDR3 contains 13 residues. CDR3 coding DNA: TGTGCCAGCAGCTTAGGAAGGAACACTGAAGCTTTCTTT. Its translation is CASSLGRNTEAFF.

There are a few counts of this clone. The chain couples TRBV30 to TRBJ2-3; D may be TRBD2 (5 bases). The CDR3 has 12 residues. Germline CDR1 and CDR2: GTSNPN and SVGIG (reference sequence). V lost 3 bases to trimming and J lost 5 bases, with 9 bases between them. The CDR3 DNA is TGTGCCTGGAGGAGGGATGGAGATACGCAGTATTTT. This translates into CAWRRDGDTQYF.

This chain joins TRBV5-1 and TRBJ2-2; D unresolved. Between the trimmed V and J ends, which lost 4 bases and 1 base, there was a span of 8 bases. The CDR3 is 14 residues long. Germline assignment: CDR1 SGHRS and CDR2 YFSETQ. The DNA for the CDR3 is TGCGCCAGCAGCGCCACTATGAACACCGGGGAGCTGTTTTTT. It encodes CASSATMNTGELFF.

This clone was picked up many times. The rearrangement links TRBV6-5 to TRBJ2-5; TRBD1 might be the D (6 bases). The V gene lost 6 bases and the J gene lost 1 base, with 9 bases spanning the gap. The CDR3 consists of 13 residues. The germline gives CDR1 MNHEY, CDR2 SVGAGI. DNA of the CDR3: TGTGCCAGCAGCGGGACACTCCAAGAGACCCAGTACTTC. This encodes CASSGTLQETQYF.